Listed below are T cell receptor beta chains from one sample, sequenced in a study of PD-L1 blockade in urothelial cancer. Here immunoSEQ multiplex PCR was the method, and the copy in TCRdb shows in-frame clones only, minus some. The sample lists tens of thousands of clones, 82% occurring once. The sequences come from PBMCs, collected around atezolizumab (anti-PD-L1) treatment. These receptors all come from a man aged 70 or older with urothelial cancer. Each CDR3 is given without its conserved first and last residue. Each record gives: CDR3 protein, V gene, J gene.

cdr3_aa: ASSSPGTGMEQY; v_call: TRBV6-5; j_call: TRBJ2-7
cdr3_aa: ASSETSFSYNEQF; v_call: TRBV19; j_call: TRBJ2-1
cdr3_aa: ASSLGSGYGYT; v_call: TRBV5-4; j_call: TRBJ1-2
cdr3_aa: ASSPDIYGYT; v_call: TRBV2; j_call: TRBJ1-2
cdr3_aa: ASSLSRDIPEKLF; v_call: TRBV7-8; j_call: TRBJ1-4
cdr3_aa: ASSQAQETQY; v_call: TRBV11-2; j_call: TRBJ2-5
cdr3_aa: ATSRDTRFGGYT; v_call: TRBV15; j_call: TRBJ1-2
cdr3_aa: ASSIVYGISYEQY; v_call: TRBV19; j_call: TRBJ2-7
cdr3_aa: ASSFSSGGAGELF; v_call: TRBV9; j_call: TRBJ2-2
cdr3_aa: ASSFAGGRETQY; v_call: TRBV5-6; j_call: TRBJ2-5
cdr3_aa: ASSPLRDSSAF; v_call: TRBV7-8; j_call: TRBJ1-1
cdr3_aa: ASSRSGQPNQPQH; v_call: TRBV4-1; j_call: TRBJ1-5
cdr3_aa: ASSYHSNGGNEKLF; v_call: TRBV5-1; j_call: TRBJ1-4
cdr3_aa: AWSRASGDEQF; v_call: TRBV30; j_call: TRBJ2-1
cdr3_aa: ASSPSGAGTQAF; v_call: TRBV10-2; j_call: TRBJ1-1
cdr3_aa: SVQQGATDGELF; v_call: TRBV29-1; j_call: TRBJ2-2
cdr3_aa: ASSGGTSGGGYQETQY; v_call: TRBV7-9; j_call: TRBJ2-5
cdr3_aa: ASQGTASSEQY; v_call: TRBV7-9; j_call: TRBJ2-7
cdr3_aa: ATALGRAVSYEQY; v_call: TRBV21-1; j_call: TRBJ2-7
cdr3_aa: ASSPPRAGAYNEQF; v_call: TRBV18; j_call: TRBJ2-1
cdr3_aa: ASSLAAASYEQY; v_call: TRBV7-2; j_call: TRBJ2-7
cdr3_aa: ASSPWGTGIPDTQY; v_call: TRBV9; j_call: TRBJ2-3
cdr3_aa: ASSLPTAYYEQY; v_call: TRBV7-2; j_call: TRBJ2-7
cdr3_aa: ASGLQGSYEQY; v_call: TRBV27; j_call: TRBJ2-7
cdr3_aa: ASSPMTDATNEKLF; v_call: TRBV18; j_call: TRBJ1-4
cdr3_aa: ASSPQSGVRNEQF; v_call: TRBV9; j_call: TRBJ2-1
cdr3_aa: ASRPGTSGRQPTDTQY; v_call: TRBV7-9; j_call: TRBJ2-3
cdr3_aa: ASSSSRHSNNEQF; v_call: TRBV5-4; j_call: TRBJ2-1
cdr3_aa: ASSPGQGVDEQF; v_call: TRBV19; j_call: TRBJ2-1
cdr3_aa: ASSIGASGSDTGELF; v_call: TRBV19; j_call: TRBJ2-2
cdr3_aa: ASSSTGDQPQH; v_call: TRBV5-1; j_call: TRBJ1-5
cdr3_aa: ASSLGGGTYEQY; v_call: TRBV5-1; j_call: TRBJ2-7
cdr3_aa: ASSQSTAGVTNEKLF; v_call: TRBV5-4; j_call: TRBJ1-4
cdr3_aa: ASSTPTGRTGELF; v_call: TRBV7-9; j_call: TRBJ2-2
cdr3_aa: ASSLGGSSYEQY; v_call: TRBV11-2; j_call: TRBJ2-7
cdr3_aa: ASSLDRDPSYNEQF; v_call: TRBV7-3; j_call: TRBJ2-1
cdr3_aa: ASSPEVPSLNTEAF; v_call: TRBV18; j_call: TRBJ1-1
cdr3_aa: ASSEGTKGLPQY; v_call: TRBV9; j_call: TRBJ2-5
cdr3_aa: ASSPGTGSYEQY; v_call: TRBV6-5; j_call: TRBJ2-7
cdr3_aa: ASSTTGPGNEQF; v_call: TRBV27; j_call: TRBJ2-1
cdr3_aa: ASSISGAQGYT; v_call: TRBV25-1; j_call: TRBJ1-2
cdr3_aa: ASRSSGTINEQF; v_call: TRBV6-5; j_call: TRBJ2-1
cdr3_aa: ASSLLGQGNEKLF; v_call: TRBV5-1; j_call: TRBJ1-4
cdr3_aa: ASKRSHYGYT; v_call: TRBV19; j_call: TRBJ1-2
cdr3_aa: ASSQVLAGGNTGELF; v_call: TRBV4-2; j_call: TRBJ2-2
cdr3_aa: ASSPTDTGELF; v_call: TRBV18; j_call: TRBJ2-2